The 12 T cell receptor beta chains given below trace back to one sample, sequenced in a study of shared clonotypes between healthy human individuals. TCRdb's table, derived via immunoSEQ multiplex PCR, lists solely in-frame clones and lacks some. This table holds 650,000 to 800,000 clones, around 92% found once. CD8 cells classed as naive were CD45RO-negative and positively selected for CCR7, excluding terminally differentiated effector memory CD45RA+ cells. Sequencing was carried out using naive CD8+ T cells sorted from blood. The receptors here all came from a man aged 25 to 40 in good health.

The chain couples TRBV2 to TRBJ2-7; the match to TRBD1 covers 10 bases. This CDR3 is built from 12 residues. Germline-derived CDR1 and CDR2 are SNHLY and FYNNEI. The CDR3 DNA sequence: TGTTCCTCACGGGACAGGGGCTACGAGCAGTACTTC. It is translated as CSSRDRGYEQYF.

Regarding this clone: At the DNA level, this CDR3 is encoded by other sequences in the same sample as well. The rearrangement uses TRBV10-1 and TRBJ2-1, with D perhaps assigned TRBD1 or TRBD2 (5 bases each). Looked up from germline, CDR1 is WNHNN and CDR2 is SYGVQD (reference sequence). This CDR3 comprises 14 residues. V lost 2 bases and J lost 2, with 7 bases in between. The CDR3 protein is CASSEGGAYNEQFF. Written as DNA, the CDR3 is TGCGCCAGCAGTGAGGGGGGTGCCTACAATGAGCAGTTCTTC.

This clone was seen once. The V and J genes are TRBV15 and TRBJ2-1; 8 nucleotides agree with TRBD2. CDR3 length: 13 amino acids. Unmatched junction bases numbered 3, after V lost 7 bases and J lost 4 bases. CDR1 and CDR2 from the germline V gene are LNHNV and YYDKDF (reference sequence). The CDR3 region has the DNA TGTGCCACCAACGGGAGGGTTTACAATGAGCAGTTCTTC. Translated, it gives CATNGRVYNEQFF.

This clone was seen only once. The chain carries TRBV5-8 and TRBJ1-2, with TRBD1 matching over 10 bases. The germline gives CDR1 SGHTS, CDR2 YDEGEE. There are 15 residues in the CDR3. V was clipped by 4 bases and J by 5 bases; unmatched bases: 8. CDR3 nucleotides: TGTGCCAGCAGCGTTCCGGGACAGGGGAAGTATGGCTACACCTTC. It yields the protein CASSVPGQGKYGYTF.

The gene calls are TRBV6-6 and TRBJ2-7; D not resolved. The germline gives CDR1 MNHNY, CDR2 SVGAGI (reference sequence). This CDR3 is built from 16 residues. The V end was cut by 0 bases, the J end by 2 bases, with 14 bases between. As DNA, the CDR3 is TGTGCCAGCAGTTACTCGAACGAGGCCCCCGCCTACGAGCAGTACTTC. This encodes CASSYSNEAPAYEQYF.

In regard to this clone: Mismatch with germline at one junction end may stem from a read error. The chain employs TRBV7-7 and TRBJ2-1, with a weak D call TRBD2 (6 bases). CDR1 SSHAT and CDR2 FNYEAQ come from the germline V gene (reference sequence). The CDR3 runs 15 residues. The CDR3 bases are TGTGCTAGCAGCTCCCGGGACTCTACGGACAATGAGCAGTTCTTC. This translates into CASSSRDSTDNEQFF.

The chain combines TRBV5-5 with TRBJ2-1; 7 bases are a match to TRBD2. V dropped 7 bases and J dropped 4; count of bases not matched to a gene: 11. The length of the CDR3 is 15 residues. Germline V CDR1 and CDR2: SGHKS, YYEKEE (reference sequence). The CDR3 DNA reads TGTGCCAGCGGCCTGTGGCGGGAGTTTTACAATGAGCAGTTCTTC. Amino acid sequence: CASGLWREFYNEQFF.

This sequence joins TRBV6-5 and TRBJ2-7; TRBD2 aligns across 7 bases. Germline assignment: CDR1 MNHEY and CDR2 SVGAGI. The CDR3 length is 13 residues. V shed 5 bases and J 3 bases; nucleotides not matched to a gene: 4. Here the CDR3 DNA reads TGTGCCAGCAGTCCGTCTAGCGGCTACGAGCAGTACTTC. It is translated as CASSPSSGYEQYF.

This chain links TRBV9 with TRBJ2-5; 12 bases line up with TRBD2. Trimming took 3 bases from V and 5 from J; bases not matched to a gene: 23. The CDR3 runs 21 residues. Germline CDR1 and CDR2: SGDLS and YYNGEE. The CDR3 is CASSGRLAGDPSRPSWETQYF. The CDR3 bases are TGTGCCAGCAGCGGACGACTAGCGGGAGACCCGTCCCGACCGAGTTGGGAGACCCAGTACTTC.

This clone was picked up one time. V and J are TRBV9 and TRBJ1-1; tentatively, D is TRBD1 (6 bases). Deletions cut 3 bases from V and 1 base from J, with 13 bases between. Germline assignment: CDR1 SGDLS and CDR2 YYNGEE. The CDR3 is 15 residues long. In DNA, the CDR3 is TGTGCCAGCAGCGCAGCCGGGACAACGAACACTGAAGCTTTCTTT. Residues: CASSAAGTTNTEAFF. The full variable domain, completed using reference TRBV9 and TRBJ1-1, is DSGVTQTPKHLITATGQRVTLRCSPRSGDLSVYWYQQSLDQGLQFLIQYYNGEERAKGNILERFSAQQFPDLHSELNLSSLELGDSALYFCASSAAGTTNTEAFFGQGTRLTVV.

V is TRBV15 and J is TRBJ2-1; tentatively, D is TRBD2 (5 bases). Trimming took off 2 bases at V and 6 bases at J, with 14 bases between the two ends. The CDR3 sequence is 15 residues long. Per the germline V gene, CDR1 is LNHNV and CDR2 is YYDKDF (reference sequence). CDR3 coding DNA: TGTGCCACCAGCAGACAAAGCCTAGCCTCCAATGAGCAGTTCTTC. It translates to CATSRQSLASNEQFF. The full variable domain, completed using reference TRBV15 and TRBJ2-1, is DAMVIQNPRYQVTQFGKPVTLSCSQTLNHNVMYWYQQKSSQAPKLLFHYYDKDFNNEADTPDNFQSRRPNTSFCFLDIRSPGLGDTAMYLCATSRQSLASNEQFFGPGTRLTVL.

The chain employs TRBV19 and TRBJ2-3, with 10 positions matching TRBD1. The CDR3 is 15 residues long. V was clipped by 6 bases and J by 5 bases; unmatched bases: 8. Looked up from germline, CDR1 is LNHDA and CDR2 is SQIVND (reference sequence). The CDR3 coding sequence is TGTGCCAGTAGCGTTGACAGGGGGCTGGAAGATACGCAGTATTTT. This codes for CASSVDRGLEDTQYF.